This T cell receptor beta chain was sequenced in a study of blood T cell repertoires in COVID-19. V was clipped by 3 bases and J by 2 bases, with 4 bases between them. This CDR3 comprises 13 residues. Germline V gene data show CDR1 as MGHDK and CDR2 as SYGVNS. Those who participated ranged in age from roughly 18 to 89 years and resided in about two dozen US areas. Each participant's cohort was designated according to participant-reported clinical history. Method: immunoSEQ multiplex PCR; TCRdb's copy keeps in-frame clones and lacks some. The data contain fewer than 350,000 clones, more than 80% of them seen just once; the ten biggest clones take up 4.1%.

This chain links TRBV25-1 with TRBJ2-2; D uncertain. This clonotype was sampled from a woman between 25 and 40 years old with acute COVID-19. The sequencing sample was made of PBMCs or T cells enriched from blood (not recorded which). CDR3 sequence (DNA): TGTGCCAGCAGTGACAGAAACACCGGGGAGCTGTTTTTT. Translation: CASSDRNTGELFF.